The clone carrying this T cell receptor beta chain was seen many times. Its antigen is unidentified. MiXCR was run by TCRdb on the 5' RACE reads, yielding one entry per CDR3 protein. Altogether about 630,000 distinct CDR3 sequences are present, over 9% being singletons, with the ten largest covering about 15%. This CDR3 is built from 13 residues. Trimming cost V 2 bases and J 4 bases, with 6 bases left between them. The germline CDR1 and CDR2 sequences are KGHSH and LQKENI. These data belong to a study of T cells after yellow fever vaccination. Study-wide results and limits: Post-booster repertoires again held most primary-vaccination clones (approximately 96% CD4, roughly 89% CD8). The CD4 and CD8 compartments had a small share of their clonotypes in common.

This rearrangement joins TRBV18 to TRBJ1-5; D uncertain. The source was PBMCs, collected on the day of the yellow fever booster vaccination. The clonotype was recovered from a man aged 30-40 years who received the YFV17D yellow fever vaccine. The CDR3 DNA is TGTGCCAGCTCACCAACGGAGAATCAGCCCCAGCATTTT. Protein product: CASSPTENQPQHF.